The clone carrying this TCR beta chain was counted once. This sample is drawn from a study of blood T cell repertoires in COVID-19. Looking at the study overall: Researchers got acute and convalescent COVID-19 samples from the United States, Italy and Spain. The cDNA or gDNA used as material had been derived from T cells, B-cell-depleted T cells, or PBMCs.

V lost 6 bases, J lost 0 bases, and 7 bases stayed unmatched. Per the germline V gene, CDR1 is SQVTM and CDR2 is ANQGSEA. The CDR3 runs 14 residues. Repertoires were generated with immunoSEQ multiplex PCR, while TCRdb's copy carries only in-frame clones and drops some. In the table there are under 250,000 clones, roughly 83% of which are singletons. This sequence originates from a man aged 40-50 years with acute or convalescent COVID-19. The genes are TRBV29-1 and TRBJ1-2, with TRBD1 identical over 7 bases. Sequenced input: peripheral blood. The CDR3 spells CSVQGGSSNYGYTF. The DNA for the CDR3 is TGCAGCGTCCAAGGGGGCTCCTCTAACTATGGCTACACCTTC.